This T cell receptor beta chain derives from a study of cytomegalovirus exposure and HLA in healthy donors. Study-level results: Researchers left out some V segments, among them TRBV6-2 and TRBV6-3, as indistinguishable. Being productive about 90% or about 30% of the time was typical of most TCR beta V segments in an earlier analysis.

PCR was performed using 60 Vbeta and 13 Jbeta primers. Sequencing used immunoSEQ multiplex PCR; TCRdb keeps in-frame clones, though not all of them. The sample records 150,000 to 180,000 clones, 75% to 85% being singletons. In the case of this clone: The target antigen is unknown.

The V end was cut by 7 bases, the J end by 0 bases, with 8 bases between. This CDR3 has 14 amino acids. From germline, CDR1 is SGDLS and CDR2 YYNGEE. This sequence originates from a young man in good health and CMV-seropositive. The rearrangement links TRBV9 to TRBJ1-6; D remains ambiguous. The sequenced sample was PBMCs. The DNA of the CDR3 is TGTGCCAGCGGGGAGGGCTCCTATAATTCACCCCTCCACTTT. Translated: CASGEGSYNSPLHF.